The clone carrying this TCR beta chain was seen once. The protocol was immunoSEQ multiplex PCR, while the TCRdb copy is restricted to in-frame clones and leaves out a portion. This table holds about 130,000 clones, 86% found once. This sample was included in a study of PD-L1 blockade in urothelial cancer. The sample's time point: peripheral blood 6 weeks after treatment start. Germline V gives CDR1 MDHEN, CDR2 SYDVKM. The CDR3 has 12 amino acids. V lost 6 bases, J lost 4 bases, and 9 bases lay in between. This clonotype originated in a man in his fifties with urothelial cancer. Sequences were derived from PBMCs, sampled around atezolizumab (anti-PD-L1) treatment. The chain combines TRBV28 with TRBJ1-1, with D unresolved. CDR3 region: CASSDPSTEAFF. The CDR3 bases are TGTGCCAGCAGCGATCCGAGCACTGAAGCTTTCTTT.